This TCR beta chain came from a study of beta chain features in type 1 diabetes. Every bit of the isolated RNA underwent reverse transcription, so sequencing read expressed TCRB transcripts. Sequencing was performed with immunoSEQ multiplex PCR; in TCRdb, only in-frame clones are kept and a portion is missing. The top ten clones hold roughly 0.0097% of a sample with hundreds of thousands of clones, 10% to 15% of them seen once. In this sample, this clone turned up a few times. Its antigen is as yet unknown. Germline CDR1 SGHTA, CDR2 FQGNSA. The CDR3 is 16 amino acids. Trimming shortened V by 6 bases and J by 4 bases, and 19 bases separated the two germline ends. Whole-study findings and limits: Individuals with type 1 diabetes displayed fewer insertions and more deletions at VDJ junctions. Moderate but significant shortening of TCRB CDR3s was recorded in all four CD4+ subsets from Type 1 diabetes patients.

The specimen sequenced was naive CD4+ T cells from blood. The V and J genes are TRBV7-2 and TRBJ2-1; maybe TRBD2 (5 bases). The receptor comes from a woman aged 18-29 years with type 1 diabetes. The CDR3 reads CASSGSRGEWYNEQFF. The CDR3 region has the DNA TGTGCCAGCAGTGGTTCCCGGGGAGAGTGGTACAATGAGCAGTTCTTC.